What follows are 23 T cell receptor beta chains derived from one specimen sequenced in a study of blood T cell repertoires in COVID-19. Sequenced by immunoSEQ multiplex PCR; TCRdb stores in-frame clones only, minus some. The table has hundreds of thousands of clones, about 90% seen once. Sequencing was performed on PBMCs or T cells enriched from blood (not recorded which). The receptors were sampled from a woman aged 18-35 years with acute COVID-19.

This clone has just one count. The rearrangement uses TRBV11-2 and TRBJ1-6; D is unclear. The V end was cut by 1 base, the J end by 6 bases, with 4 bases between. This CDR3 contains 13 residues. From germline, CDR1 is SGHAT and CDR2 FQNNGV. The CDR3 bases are TGTGCCAGCAGCTTAGGCGGTAATTCACCCCTCCACTTT. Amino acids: CASSLGGNSPLHF.

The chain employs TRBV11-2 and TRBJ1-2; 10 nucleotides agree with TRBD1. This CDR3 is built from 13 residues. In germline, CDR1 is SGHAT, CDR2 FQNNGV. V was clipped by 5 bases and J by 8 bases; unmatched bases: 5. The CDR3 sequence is CASSIDRGQGYTF. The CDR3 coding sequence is TGTGCCAGCAGCATTGACAGGGGGCAAGGCTACACCTTC.

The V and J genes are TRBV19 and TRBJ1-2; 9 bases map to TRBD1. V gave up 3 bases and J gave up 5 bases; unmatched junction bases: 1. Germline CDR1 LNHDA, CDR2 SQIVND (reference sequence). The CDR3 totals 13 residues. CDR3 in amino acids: CASSIGTGYGYTF. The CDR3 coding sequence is TGTGCCAGTAGTATTGGGACAGGGTATGGCTACACCTTC.

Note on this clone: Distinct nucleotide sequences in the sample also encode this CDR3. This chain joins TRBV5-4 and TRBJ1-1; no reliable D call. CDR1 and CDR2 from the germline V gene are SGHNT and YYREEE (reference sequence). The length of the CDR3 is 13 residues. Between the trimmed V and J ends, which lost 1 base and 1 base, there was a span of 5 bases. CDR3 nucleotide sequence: TGTGCCAGCAGCTTGCCCGGGAACACTGAAGCTTTCTTT. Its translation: CASSLPGNTEAFF. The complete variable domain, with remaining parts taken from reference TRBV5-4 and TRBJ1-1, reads ETGVTQSPTHLIKTRGQQVTLRCSSQSGHNTVSWYQQALGQGPQFIFQYYREEENGRGNFPPRFSGLQFPNYSSELNVNALELDDSALYLCASSLPGNTEAFFGQGTRLTVV.

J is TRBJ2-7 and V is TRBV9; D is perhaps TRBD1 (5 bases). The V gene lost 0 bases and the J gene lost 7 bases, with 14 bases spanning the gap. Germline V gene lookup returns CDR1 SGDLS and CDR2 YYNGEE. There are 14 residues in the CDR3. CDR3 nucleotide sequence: TGTGCCAGCAGCGTAGGGGGCACAGGTGAAGAGCAGTACTTC. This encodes CASSVGGTGEEQYF.

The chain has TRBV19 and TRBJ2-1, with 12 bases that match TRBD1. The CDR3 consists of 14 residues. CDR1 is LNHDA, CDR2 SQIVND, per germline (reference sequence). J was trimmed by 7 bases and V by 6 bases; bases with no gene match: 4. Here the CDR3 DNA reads TGTGCCAGTAGAGGGACAGGGGGCGTGAATGAGCAGTTCTTC. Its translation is CASRGTGGVNEQFF.

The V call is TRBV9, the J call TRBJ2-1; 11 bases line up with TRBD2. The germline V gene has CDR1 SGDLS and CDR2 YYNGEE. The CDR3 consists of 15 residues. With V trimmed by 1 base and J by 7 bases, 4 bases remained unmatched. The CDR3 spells CASSVTSGSENEQFF. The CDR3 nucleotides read TGTGCCAGCAGCGTAACTAGCGGGAGTGAGAATGAGCAGTTCTTC.

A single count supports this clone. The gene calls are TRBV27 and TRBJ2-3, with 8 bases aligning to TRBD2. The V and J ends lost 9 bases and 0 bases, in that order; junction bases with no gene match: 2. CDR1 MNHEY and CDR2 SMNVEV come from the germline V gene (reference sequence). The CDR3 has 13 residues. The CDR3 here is CASSGDSTDTQYF. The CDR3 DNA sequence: TGTGCCAGTAGCGGGGATAGCACAGATACGCAGTATTTT.

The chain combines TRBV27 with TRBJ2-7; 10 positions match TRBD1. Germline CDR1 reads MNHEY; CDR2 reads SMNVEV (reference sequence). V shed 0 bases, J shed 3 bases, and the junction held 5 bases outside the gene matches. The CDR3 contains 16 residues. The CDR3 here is CASSLSLGTGDYEQYF. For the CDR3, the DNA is TGTGCCAGCAGTTTATCGTTGGGGACAGGGGACTACGAGCAGTACTTC.

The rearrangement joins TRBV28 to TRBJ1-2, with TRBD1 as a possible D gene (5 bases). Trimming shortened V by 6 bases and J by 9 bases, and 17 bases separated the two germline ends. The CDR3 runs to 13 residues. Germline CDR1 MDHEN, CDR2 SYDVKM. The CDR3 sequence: CASSLLGGRSYTF. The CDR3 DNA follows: TGTGCCAGCAGCCTCCTCGGGGGTAGAAGCTACACCTTC.

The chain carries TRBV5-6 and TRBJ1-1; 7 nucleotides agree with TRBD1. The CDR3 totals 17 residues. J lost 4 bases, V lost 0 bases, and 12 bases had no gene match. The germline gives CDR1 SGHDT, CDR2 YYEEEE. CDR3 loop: CASSLVAGGLRGTEAFF. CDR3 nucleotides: TGTGCCAGCAGCTTGGTCGCAGGGGGGCTACGGGGCACTGAAGCTTTCTTT.

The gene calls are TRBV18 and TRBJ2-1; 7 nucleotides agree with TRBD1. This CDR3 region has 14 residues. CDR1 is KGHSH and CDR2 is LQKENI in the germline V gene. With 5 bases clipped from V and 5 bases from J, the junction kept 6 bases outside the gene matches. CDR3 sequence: CASSNRGSDNEQFF. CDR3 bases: TGTGCCAGCTCAAACAGGGGTTCGGACAATGAGCAGTTCTTC.

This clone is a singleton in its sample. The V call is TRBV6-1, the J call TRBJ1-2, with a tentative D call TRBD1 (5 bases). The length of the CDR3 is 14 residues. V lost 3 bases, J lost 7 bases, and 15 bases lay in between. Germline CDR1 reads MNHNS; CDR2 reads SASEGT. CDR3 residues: CASSDRVTRLGYTF. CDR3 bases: TGTGCCAGCAGTGACAGGGTCACTCGTCTTGGCTACACCTTC.

CDR3 nucleotides: TGTGCCAGCAGCCAAGATTTAGCGGGGACCCCTAGCACAGATACGCAGTATTTT. This sequence encodes CASSQDLAGTPSTDTQYF. V and J are TRBV4-2 and TRBJ2-3; 8 nucleotides align to TRBD2. This CDR3 comprises 18 residues. V gave up 0 bases and J gave up 0 bases; unmatched junction bases: 8. Germline V gene data show CDR1 as LGHNA and CDR2 as YNFKEQ.

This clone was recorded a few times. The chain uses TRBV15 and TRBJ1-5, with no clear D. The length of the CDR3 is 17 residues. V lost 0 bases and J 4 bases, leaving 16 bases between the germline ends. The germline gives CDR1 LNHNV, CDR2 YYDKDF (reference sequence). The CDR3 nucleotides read TGTGCCACCAGCAGAGATCGCAATATGAGGGATAATCAGCCCCAGCATTTT. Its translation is CATSRDRNMRDNQPQHF.

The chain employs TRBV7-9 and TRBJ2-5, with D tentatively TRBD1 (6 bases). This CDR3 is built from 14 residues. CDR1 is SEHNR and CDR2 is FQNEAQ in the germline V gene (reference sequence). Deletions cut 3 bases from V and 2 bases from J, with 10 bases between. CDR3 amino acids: CASSFPGQQETQYF. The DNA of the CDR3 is TGTGCCAGCAGCTTCCCAGGACAGCAAGAGACCCAGTACTTC.

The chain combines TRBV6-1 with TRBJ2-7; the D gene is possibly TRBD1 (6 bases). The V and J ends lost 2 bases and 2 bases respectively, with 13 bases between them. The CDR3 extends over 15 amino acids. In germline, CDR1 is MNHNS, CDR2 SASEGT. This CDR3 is CASSESSAGAYEQYF. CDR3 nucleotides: TGTGCCAGCAGTGAAAGCTCAGCAGGGGCCTACGAGCAGTACTTC.

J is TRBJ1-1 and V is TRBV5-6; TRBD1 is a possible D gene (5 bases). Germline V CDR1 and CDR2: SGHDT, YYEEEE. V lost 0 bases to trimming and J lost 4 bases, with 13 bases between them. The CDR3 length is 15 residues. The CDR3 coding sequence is TGTGCCAGCAGCTTGGCTCCGCAGGGTGTCACTGAAGCTTTCTTT. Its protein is CASSLAPQGVTEAFF.

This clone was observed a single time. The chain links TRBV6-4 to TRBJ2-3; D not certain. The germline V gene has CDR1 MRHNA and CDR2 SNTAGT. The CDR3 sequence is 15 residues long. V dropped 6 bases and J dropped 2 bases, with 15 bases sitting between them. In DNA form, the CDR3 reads TGTGCCAGCAGACCTCGACATGCTGCCACAGATACGCAGTATTTT. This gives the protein CASRPRHAATDTQYF.

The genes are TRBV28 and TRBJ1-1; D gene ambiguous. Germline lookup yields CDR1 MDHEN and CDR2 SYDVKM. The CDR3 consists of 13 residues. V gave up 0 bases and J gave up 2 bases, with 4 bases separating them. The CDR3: CASSLWGNTEAFF. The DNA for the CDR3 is TGTGCCAGCAGTTTATGGGGCAACACTGAAGCTTTCTTT.

The CDR3 coding sequence is TGTGCCTGGAGCACAGGGGTAGACACTGAAGCTTTCTTT. This encodes CAWSTGVDTEAFF. The rearrangement links TRBV30 to TRBJ1-1; 7 nucleotides align to TRBD1. J was trimmed by 3 bases and V by 3 bases; bases with no gene match: 4. The germline V gene encodes CDR1 GTSNPN and CDR2 SVGIG (reference sequence). The CDR3 extends over 13 amino acids.

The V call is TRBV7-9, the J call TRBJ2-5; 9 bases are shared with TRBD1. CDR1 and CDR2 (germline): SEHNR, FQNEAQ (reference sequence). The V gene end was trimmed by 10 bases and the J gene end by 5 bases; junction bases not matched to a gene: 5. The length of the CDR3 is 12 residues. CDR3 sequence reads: CATGQGGETQYF. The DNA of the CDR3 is TGTGCCACGGGACAGGGCGGGGAGACCCAGTACTTC.

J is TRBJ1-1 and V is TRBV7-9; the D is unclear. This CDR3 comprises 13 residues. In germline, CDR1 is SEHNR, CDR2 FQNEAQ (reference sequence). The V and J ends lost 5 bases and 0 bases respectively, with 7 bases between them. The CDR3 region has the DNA TGTGCCAGCAGCCCCCCTCTGAACACTGAAGCTTTCTTT. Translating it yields CASSPPLNTEAFF.